These T cell receptor beta chains were read from a single sample in a study of blood T cell repertoires in COVID-19. Measured with immunoSEQ multiplex PCR; TCRdb has only the in-frame clones, and not every one. The sample shows hundreds of thousands of clones, about 86% of them seen only once. The material sequenced was peripheral blood. These TCRs come from an elderly man with acute or convalescent COVID-19. Each CDR3 is given with its conserved first and last residue. A D gene is named only where the DNA matches it firmly. Rows give clone size only sometimes, using once, few, many, or a class for an expanded clone.

CATQQQPDSSSYNSPLHF TGTGCCACCCAGCAGCAACCCGACAGCAGCTCCTATAATTCACCCCTCCACTTT TRBJ1-6 NA NA TRBV15
CASSLAGTGNNSPLHF TGTGCCAGCAGCTTAGCGGGAACAGGGAATAATTCACCCCTCCACTTT TRBJ1-6 NA NA TRBV7-9
CASSQGRDRGYGYTF TGCGCCAGCAGCCAAGGGCGGGACAGGGGATATGGCTACACCTTC TRBJ1-2 TRBD1 NA TRBV4-1
CASSYRFSYEQYF TGTGCCAGCAGCTACAGGTTCTCCTACGAGCAGTACTTC TRBJ2-7 NA once TRBV5-4
CASSFKRGGPNEQFF TGTGCCAGCAGCTTCAAGCGGGGGGGCCCGAATGAGCAGTTCTTC TRBJ2-1 TRBD2 NA TRBV5-4
CASSIGRLADYNEQFF TGTGCCAGTAGTATCGGGAGACTAGCGGATTACAATGAGCAGTTCTTC TRBJ2-1 TRBD2 NA TRBV19
CASSRLAGESLKYNEQFF TGTGCCAGCAGTCGACTAGCGGGGGAATCCTTAAAGTACAATGAGCAGTTCTTC TRBJ2-1 TRBD2 NA TRBV27
CASSYRRGRMNEQFF TGTGCCAGCAGTTACCGCAGGGGTCGAATGAATGAGCAGTTCTTC TRBJ2-1 NA NA TRBV27
CASSRTGGGYTF TGTGCCAGTAGCCGGACAGGGGGTGGCTACACCTTC TRBJ1-2 TRBD1 NA TRBV19
CASSPRGTSTDTQYF TGTGCCAGCAGTCCACGGGGGACTAGCACAGATACGCAGTATTTT TRBJ2-3 NA NA TRBV6-5
CASSKRASERGKNIQYF TGTGCCAGCAGCAAGAGGGCTAGCGAGAGGGGCAAAAACATTCAGTACTTC TRBJ2-4 NA NA TRBV13